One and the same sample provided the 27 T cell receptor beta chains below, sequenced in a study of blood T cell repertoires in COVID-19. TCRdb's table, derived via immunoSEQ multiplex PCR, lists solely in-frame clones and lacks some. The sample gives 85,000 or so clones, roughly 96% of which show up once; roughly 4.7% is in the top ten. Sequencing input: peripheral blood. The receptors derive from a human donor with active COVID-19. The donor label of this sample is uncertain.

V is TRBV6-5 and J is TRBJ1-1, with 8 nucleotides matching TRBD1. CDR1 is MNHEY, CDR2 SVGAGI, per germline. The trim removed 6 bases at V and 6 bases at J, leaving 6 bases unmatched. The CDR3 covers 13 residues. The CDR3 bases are TGTGCCAGCAGAGACAGGGGAAGGTCTGAAGCTTTCTTT. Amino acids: CASRDRGRSEAFF.

The CDR3: CASSDWGQRKYEQYF. In DNA, the CDR3 is TGTGCCAGCAGTGATTGGGGACAGAGGAAGTACGAGCAGTACTTC. The V and J genes are TRBV2 and TRBJ2-7; 7 bases agree with TRBD1. Germline V gives CDR1 SNHLY, CDR2 FYNNEI. There are 15 residues in the CDR3. Losses at the gene ends were 3 bases for V and 4 bases for J; bases not matched to a gene: 9.

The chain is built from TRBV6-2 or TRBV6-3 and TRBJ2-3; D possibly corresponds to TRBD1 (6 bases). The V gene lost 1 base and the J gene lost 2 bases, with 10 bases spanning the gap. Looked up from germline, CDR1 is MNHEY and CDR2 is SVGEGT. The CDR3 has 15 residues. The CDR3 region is CASSYFDRPTDTQYF. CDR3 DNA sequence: TGTGCCAGCAGTTACTTTGACAGGCCCACAGATACGCAGTATTTT.

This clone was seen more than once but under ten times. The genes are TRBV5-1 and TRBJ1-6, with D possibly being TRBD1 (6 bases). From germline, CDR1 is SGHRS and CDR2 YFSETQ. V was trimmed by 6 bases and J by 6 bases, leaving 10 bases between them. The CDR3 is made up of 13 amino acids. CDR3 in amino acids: CASNGGLNSPLHF. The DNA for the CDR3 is TGCGCCAGCAACGGGGGGCTTAATTCACCCCTCCACTTT. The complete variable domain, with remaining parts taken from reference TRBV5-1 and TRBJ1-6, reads KAGVTQTPRYLIKTRGQQVTLSCSPISGHRSVSWYQQTPGQGLQFLFEYFSETQRNKGNFPGRFSGRQFSNSRSEMNVSTLELGDSALYLCASNGGLNSPLHFGNGTRLTVT.

Here the CDR3 DNA reads TGTGCCAGCAACATAGCCGGGGGCTATGGCTACACCTTC. Its translation is CASNIAGGYGYTF. The chain is built from TRBV7-9 and TRBJ1-2; possibly TRBD1 for D (5 bases). Germline V gives CDR1 SEHNR, CDR2 FQNEAQ (reference sequence). Trimming shortened V by 7 bases and J by 4 bases, and 13 bases separated the two germline ends. The CDR3 runs 13 residues.

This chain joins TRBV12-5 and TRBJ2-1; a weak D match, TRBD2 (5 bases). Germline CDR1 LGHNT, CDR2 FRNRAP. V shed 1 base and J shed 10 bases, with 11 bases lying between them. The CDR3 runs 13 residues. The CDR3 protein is CASGLDGLGEQFF. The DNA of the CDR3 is TGTGCTAGTGGTTTGGACGGACTTGGGGAGCAGTTCTTC.

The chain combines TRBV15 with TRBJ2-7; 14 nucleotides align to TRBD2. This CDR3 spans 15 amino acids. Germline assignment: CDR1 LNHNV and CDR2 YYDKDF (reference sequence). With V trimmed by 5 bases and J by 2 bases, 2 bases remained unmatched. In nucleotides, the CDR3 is TGTGCCACCAGCGCGGGACTAGCGGGGGCCTACGAGCAGTACTTC. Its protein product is CATSAGLAGAYEQYF.

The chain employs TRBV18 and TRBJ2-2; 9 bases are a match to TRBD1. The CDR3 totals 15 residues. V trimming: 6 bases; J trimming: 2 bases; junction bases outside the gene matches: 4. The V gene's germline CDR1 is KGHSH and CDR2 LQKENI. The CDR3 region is CASSPGQGNTGELFF. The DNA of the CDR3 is TGTGCCAGCTCGCCGGGACAGGGAAACACCGGGGAGCTGTTTTTT.

The CDR3 nucleotides are TGTGCCACCAGTGATTCGAAGACTAGCGGAAATACAGATACGCAGTATTTT. It yields the protein CATSDSKTSGNTDTQYF. The rearrangement uses TRBV24-1 and TRBJ2-3; TRBD2 aligns across 9 bases. The V gene's germline CDR1 is KGHDR and CDR2 SFDVKD. Trimming removed 2 bases from V and 3 bases from J; junction bases left unmatched: 8. The CDR3 is made up of 17 amino acids.

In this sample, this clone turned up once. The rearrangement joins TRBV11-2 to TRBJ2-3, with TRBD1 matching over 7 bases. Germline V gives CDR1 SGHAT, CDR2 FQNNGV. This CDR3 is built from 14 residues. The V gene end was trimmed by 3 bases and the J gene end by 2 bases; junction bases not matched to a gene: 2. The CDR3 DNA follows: TGTGCCAGCAGCTTGGACAGGCTCACAGATACGCAGTATTTT. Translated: CASSLDRLTDTQYF.

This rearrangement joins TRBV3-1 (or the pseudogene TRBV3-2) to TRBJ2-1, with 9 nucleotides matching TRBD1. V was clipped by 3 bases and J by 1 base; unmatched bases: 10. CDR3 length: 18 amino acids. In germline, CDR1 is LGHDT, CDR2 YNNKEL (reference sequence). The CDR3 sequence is CASSQDIPGQGSYNEQFF. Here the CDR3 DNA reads TGTGCCAGCAGCCAGGACATTCCGGGACAGGGTTCCTACAATGAGCAGTTCTTC.

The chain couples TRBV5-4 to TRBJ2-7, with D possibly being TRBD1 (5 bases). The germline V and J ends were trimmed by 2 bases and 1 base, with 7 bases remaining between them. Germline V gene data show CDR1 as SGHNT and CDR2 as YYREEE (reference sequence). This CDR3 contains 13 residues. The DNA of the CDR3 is TGTGCCAGCAGCTTTTCAGGGTCCTACGAGCAGTACTTC. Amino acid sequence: CASSFSGSYEQYF.

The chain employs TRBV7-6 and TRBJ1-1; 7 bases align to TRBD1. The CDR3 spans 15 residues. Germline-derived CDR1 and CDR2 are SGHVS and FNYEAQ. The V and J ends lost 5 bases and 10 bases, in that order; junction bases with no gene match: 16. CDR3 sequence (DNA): TGTGCCAGCAGCGCGTCACAGGGGTTCCAGTCCGGAGCTTTCTTT. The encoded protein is CASSASQGFQSGAFF.

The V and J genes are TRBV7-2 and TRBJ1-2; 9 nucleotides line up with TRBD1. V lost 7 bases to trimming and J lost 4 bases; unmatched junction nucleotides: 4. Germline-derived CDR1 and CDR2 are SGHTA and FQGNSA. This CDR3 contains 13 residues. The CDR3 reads CASTLTGGYGYTF. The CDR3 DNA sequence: TGTGCCAGCACCTTGACAGGGGGCTATGGCTACACCTTC.

CDR3 sequence: CASSTSLGRGDEQYF. CDR3 DNA: TGCGCCAGCAGTACCAGCTTGGGTCGGGGGGACGAGCAGTACTTC. This chain connects TRBV5-1 to TRBJ2-7, with 7 positions matching TRBD2. The CDR3 runs 15 residues. V dropped 5 bases and J dropped 5; count of bases not matched to a gene: 13. Germline assignment: CDR1 SGHRS and CDR2 YFSETQ.

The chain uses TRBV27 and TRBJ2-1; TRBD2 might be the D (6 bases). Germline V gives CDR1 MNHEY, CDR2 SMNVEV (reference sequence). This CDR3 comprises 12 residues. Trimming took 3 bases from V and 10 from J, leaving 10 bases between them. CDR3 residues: CASSFPRGEQFF. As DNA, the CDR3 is TGTGCCAGCAGTTTCCCCCGGGGGGAGCAGTTCTTC.

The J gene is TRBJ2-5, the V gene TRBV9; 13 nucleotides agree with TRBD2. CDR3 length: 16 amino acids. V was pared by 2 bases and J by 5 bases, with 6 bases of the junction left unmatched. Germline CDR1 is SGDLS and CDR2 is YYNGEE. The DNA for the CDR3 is TGTGCCAGCAGCGTGGGACTAGCGGGGACATGGGAGACCCAGTACTTC. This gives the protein CASSVGLAGTWETQYF.

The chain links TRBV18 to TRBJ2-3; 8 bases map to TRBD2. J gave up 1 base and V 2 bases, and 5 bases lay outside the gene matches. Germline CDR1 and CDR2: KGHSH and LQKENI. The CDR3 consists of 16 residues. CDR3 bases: TGTGCCAGCTCACCAGTAGTACTAGCGGGCACAGATACGCAGTATTTT. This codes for CASSPVVLAGTDTQYF.

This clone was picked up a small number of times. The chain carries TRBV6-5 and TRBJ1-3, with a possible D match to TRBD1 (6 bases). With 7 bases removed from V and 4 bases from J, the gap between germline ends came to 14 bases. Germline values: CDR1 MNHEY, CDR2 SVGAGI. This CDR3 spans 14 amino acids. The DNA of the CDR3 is TGTGCCAGCAATACTCCCGGGACAGGAAACACCATATATTTT. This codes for CASNTPGTGNTIYF.

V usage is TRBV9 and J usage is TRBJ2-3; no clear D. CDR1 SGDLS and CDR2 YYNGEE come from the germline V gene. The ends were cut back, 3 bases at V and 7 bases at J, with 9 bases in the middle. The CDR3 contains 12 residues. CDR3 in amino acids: CASSEPEYTQYF. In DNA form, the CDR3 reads TGTGCCAGCAGCGAGCCCGAATATACGCAGTATTTT.

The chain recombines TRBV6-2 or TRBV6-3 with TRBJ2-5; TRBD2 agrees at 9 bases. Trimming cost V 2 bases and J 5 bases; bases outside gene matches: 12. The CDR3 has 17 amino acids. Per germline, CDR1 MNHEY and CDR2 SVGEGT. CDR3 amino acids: CASSYVGSGSLMETQYF. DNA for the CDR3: TGTGCCAGCAGTTACGTTGGTAGCGGGAGCTTAATGGAGACCCAGTACTTC.

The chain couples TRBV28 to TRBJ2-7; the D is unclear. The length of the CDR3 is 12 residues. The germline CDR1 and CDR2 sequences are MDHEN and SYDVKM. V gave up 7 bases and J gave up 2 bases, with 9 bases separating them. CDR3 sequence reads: CASTPSPYEQYF. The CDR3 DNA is TGTGCCAGCACTCCCAGTCCCTACGAGCAGTACTTC.

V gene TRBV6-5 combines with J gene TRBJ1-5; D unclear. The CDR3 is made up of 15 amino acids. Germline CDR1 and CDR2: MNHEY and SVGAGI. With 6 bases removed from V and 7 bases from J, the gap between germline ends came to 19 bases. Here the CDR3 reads CASRAGSLVGQPQHF. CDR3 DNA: TGTGCCAGCAGGGCCGGGAGCCTTGTTGGACAGCCCCAGCATTTT.

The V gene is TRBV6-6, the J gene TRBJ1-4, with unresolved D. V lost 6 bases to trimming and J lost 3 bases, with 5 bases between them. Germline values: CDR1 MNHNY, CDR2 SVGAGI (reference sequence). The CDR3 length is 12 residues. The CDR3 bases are TGTGCCAGCAGGAGGCCTAATGAAAAACTGTTTTTT. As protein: CASRRPNEKLFF.

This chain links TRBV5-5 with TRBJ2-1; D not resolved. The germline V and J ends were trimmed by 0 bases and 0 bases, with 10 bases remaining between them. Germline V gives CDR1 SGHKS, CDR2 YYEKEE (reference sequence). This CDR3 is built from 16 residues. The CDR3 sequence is CASSLEAVPSYNEQFF. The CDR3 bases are TGTGCCAGCAGCTTGGAGGCGGTGCCCTCCTACAATGAGCAGTTCTTC.

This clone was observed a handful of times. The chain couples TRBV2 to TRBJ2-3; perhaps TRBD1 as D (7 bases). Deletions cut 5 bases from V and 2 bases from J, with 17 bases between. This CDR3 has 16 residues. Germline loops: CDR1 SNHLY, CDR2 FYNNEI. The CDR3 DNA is TGTGCCAGCAGTTCACAGACAGGGAGGAACACAGATACGCAGTATTTT. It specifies CASSSQTGRNTDTQYF.

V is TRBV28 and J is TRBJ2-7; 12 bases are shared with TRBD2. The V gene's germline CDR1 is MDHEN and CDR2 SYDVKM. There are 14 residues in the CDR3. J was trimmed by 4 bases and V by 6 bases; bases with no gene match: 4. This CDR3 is CASRGLAGFYEQYF. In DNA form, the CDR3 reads TGTGCCAGCAGGGGACTAGCGGGTTTTTACGAGCAGTACTTC.